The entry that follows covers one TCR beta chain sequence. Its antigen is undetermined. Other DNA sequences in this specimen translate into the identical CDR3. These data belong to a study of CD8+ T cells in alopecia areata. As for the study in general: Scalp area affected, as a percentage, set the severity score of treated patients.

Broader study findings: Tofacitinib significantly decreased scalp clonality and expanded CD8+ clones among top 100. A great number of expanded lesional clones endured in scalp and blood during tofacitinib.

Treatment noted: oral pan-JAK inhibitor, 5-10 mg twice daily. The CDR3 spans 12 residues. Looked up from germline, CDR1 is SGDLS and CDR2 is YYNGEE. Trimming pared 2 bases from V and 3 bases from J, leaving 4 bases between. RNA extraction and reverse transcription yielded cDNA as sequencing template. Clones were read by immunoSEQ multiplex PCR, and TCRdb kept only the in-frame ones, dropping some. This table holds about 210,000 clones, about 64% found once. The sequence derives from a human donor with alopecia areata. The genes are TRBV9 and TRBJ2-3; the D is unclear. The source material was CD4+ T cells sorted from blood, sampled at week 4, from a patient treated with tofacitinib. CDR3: CASSVSTDTQYF. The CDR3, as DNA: TGTGCCAGCAGCGTGAGTACAGATACGCAGTATTTT.